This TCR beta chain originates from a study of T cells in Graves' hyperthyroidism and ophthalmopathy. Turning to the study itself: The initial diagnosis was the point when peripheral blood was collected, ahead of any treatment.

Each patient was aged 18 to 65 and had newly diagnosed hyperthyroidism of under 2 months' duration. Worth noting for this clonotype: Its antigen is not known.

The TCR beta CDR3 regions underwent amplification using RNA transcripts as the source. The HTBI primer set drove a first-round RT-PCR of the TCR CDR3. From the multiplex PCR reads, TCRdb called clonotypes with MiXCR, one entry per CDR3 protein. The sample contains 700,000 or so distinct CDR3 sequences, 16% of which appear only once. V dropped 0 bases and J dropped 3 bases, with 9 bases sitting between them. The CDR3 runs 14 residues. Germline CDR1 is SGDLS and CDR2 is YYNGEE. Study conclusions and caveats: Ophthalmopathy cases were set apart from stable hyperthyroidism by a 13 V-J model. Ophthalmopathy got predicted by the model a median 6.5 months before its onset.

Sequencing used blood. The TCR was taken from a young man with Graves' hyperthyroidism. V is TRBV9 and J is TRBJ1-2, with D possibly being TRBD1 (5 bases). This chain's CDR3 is CASSVAQGYYGYTF. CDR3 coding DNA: TGTGCCAGCAGCGTAGCTCAGGGTTACTATGGCTACACCTTC.